What follows are 29 T cell receptor beta chains derived from one specimen sequenced in a study of cytomegalovirus exposure and HLA in healthy donors. The primer mix had 60 Vbeta and 13 Jbeta primers. Using immunoSEQ multiplex PCR, the repertoire was profiled, and TCRdb retains in-frame clones only, with some absent. The sample lists roughly 140,000 clones; less than 10% were seen once. The sequencing sample was made of PBMCs. Every receptor here comes from a male donor in good health and CMV-seronegative.

This clone came up a few times. This chain links TRBV30 with TRBJ1-5; 9 nucleotides align to TRBD1. V lost 7 bases, J lost 1 base, and 8 bases stayed unmatched. Germline values: CDR1 GTSNPN, CDR2 SVGIG (reference sequence). This CDR3 has 15 residues. CDR3 DNA sequence: TGTGCCTATACAGGGGGCGCGGGGAGCAATCAGCCCCAGCATTTT. Amino acids: CAYTGGAGSNQPQHF.

CDR3 coding DNA: TGTGCCAGCAGCTCGCAACCGGGACAGGGGGCGTTTTACCTGTTCTTC. Amino acid sequence: CASSSQPGQGAFYLFF. The chain uses TRBV7-2 and TRBJ2-1; 12 positions agree with TRBD1. Germline lookup yields CDR1 SGHTA and CDR2 FQGNSA. The CDR3 runs 16 residues. V dropped 4 bases and J dropped 15; count of bases not matched to a gene: 16.

The chain carries TRBV28 and TRBJ1-1; D might be TRBD1 (6 bases). The germline V and J ends were trimmed by 3 bases and 1 base, with 21 bases remaining between them. The CDR3 sequence is 18 residues long. Per the germline V gene, CDR1 is MDHEN and CDR2 is SYDVKM. As DNA, the CDR3 is TGTGCCAGCAGTTTCCCCCTCGTGGGGGGCGGGGGGAACACTGAAGCTTTCTTT. It encodes CASSFPLVGGGGNTEAFF. Drawing the rest from reference TRBV28 and TRBJ1-1, the complete variable domain is DVKVTQSSRYLVKRTGEKVFLECVQDMDHENMFWYRQDPGLGLRLIYFSYDVKMKEKGDIPEGYSVSREKKERFSLILESASTNQTSMYLCASSFPLVGGGGNTEAFFGQGTRLTVV.

V gene TRBV29-1 combines with J gene TRBJ2-1, with 9 positions matching TRBD2. V lost 7 bases to trimming and J lost 5 bases; unmatched junction nucleotides: 9. Germline V gene sequence: CDR1 SQVTM, CDR2 ANQGSEA. CDR3 length: 14 amino acids. The CDR3 region has the DNA TGCAGCGCCCAAGCGGGAGGAGGAAACAATGAGCAGTTCTTC. It specifies CSAQAGGGNNEQFF.

The gene calls are TRBV5-1 and TRBJ2-2; D is unresolved. Germline CDR1 reads SGHRS; CDR2 reads YFSETQ. The ends were cut back, 1 base at V and 0 bases at J, with 4 bases in the middle. The CDR3 has 14 amino acids. The CDR3 here is CASSLTANTGELFF. CDR3 bases: TGCGCCAGCAGCTTGACAGCGAACACCGGGGAGCTGTTTTTT. The full variable domain, with the rest looked up from reference TRBV5-1 and TRBJ2-2, is KAGVTQTPRYLIKTRGQQVTLSCSPISGHRSVSWYQQTPGQGLQFLFEYFSETQRNKGNFPGRFSGRQFSNSRSEMNVSTLELGDSALYLCASSLTANTGELFFGEGSRLTVL.

This clone was observed once. The chain combines TRBV7-8 with TRBJ2-7; 7 bases fit TRBD1. This CDR3 has 15 residues. The V gene's germline CDR1 is SGHVS and CDR2 FQNEAQ. With 0 bases clipped from V and 2 bases from J, the junction kept 4 bases outside the gene matches. CDR3 DNA sequence: TGTGCCAGCAGCTTAGCGACAGGGTGGGCCTACGAGCAGTACTTC. As protein: CASSLATGWAYEQYF.

This clone has only a few counts. V usage is TRBV9 and J usage is TRBJ2-3, with TRBD2 as a possible D gene (6 bases). The germline V gene has CDR1 SGDLS and CDR2 YYNGEE. The length of the CDR3 is 15 residues. V was shortened by 0 bases and J by 1 base, with 9 bases between the two germline ends. For the CDR3, the DNA is TGTGCCAGCAGCGTAGTAGCGGTGGGCACAGATACGCAGTATTTT. Translation gives CASSVVAVGTDTQYF.

The J gene is TRBJ2-6, the V gene TRBV9, with D maybe TRBD2 (5 bases). V was cut by 3 bases and J by 0 bases, with 13 bases left in between. Germline V lookup: CDR1 SGDLS, CDR2 YYNGEE. The CDR3 extends over 17 amino acids. Written as DNA, the CDR3 is TGTGCCAGCAGCGGCTCGGGGATTTCCTCTGGGGCCAACGTCCTGACTTTC. As protein: CASSGSGISSGANVLTF.

In this sample, this clone turned up a few times. This chain joins TRBV5-1 and TRBJ1-3, with D unresolved. The ends were cut back, 2 bases at V and 0 bases at J, with 6 bases in the middle. The CDR3 extends over 14 amino acids. Germline V CDR1 and CDR2: SGHRS, YFSETQ. The chain's CDR3 is CASSLANSGNTIYF. The CDR3 DNA reads TGCGCCAGCAGCTTAGCTAACTCTGGAAACACCATATATTTT.

This clone has only a few counts. The V gene is TRBV15, the J gene TRBJ1-4; D is perhaps TRBD1 (6 bases). The germline V gene has CDR1 LNHNV and CDR2 YYDKDF (reference sequence). The germline V and J ends were trimmed by 5 bases and 5 bases, with 15 bases remaining between them. The CDR3 has 15 amino acids. The CDR3 DNA is TGTGCCACCAGCCGAGTAGGGGGTAGGAATGAAAAACTGTTTTTT. Amino acid sequence: CATSRVGGRNEKLFF.

The rearrangement uses TRBV28 and TRBJ2-7, with 15 bases lining up with TRBD2. Germline V gene data show CDR1 as MDHEN and CDR2 as SYDVKM. J lost 1 base, V lost 6 bases, and 7 bases had no gene match. This CDR3 has 17 amino acids. CDR3 sequence (DNA): TGTGCCAGCAGCTTGATGGGACTAGCGGGAGGATCCTACGAGCAGTACTTC. Its translation is CASSLMGLAGGSYEQYF.

This clone has only a few counts. The chain employs TRBV5-4 and TRBJ1-1; 7 nucleotides align to TRBD1. Germline CDR1 reads SGHNT; CDR2 reads YYREEE (reference sequence). Germline trimming cut 0 bases from V and 8 bases from J; bases unmatched to any gene: 13. CDR3 length: 16 amino acids. In DNA, the CDR3 is TGTGCCAGCAGCTTGGCGTTAGGGGGCCAGGGACCAGAAGCTTTCTTT. It is translated as CASSLALGGQGPEAFF.

The chain is built from TRBV21-1 and TRBJ2-3; TRBD2, the D gene given by the table, was not confirmed from the DNA. TRBV21-1 constitutes a pseudogene. The CDR3 contains 19 residues. The CDR3 region has the DNA TGTGCCAGCAGCTCAACACCTTTAGGAGCAGCCTCTTCCACAGATACGCAGTATTTT. Translating it yields CASSSTPLGAASSTDTQYF.

This clone has just a few counts. The rearrangement uses TRBV28 and TRBJ2-3, with D tentatively TRBD2 (6 bases). CDR1 is MDHEN and CDR2 is SYDVKM in the germline V gene. V shed 0 bases and J shed 2 bases, with 9 bases lying between them. The length of the CDR3 is 15 residues. The CDR3 spells CASSLWPGDTDTQYF. The CDR3 coding sequence is TGTGCCAGCAGTTTATGGCCGGGGGACACAGATACGCAGTATTTT. The whole variable domain, filled in from reference TRBV28 and TRBJ2-3, reads DVKVTQSSRYLVKRTGEKVFLECVQDMDHENMFWYRQDPGLGLRLIYFSYDVKMKEKGDIPEGYSVSREKKERFSLILESASTNQTSMYLCASSLWPGDTDTQYFGPGTRLTVL.

The rearrangement links TRBV25-1 to TRBJ2-3; 10 nucleotides agree with TRBD2. CDR1 is MGHDK and CDR2 is SYGVNS in the germline V gene. J gave up 5 bases and V 1 base, and 12 bases lay outside the gene matches. The CDR3 length is 18 residues. This CDR3 reads CASSEFQLAGGKEDTQYF. DNA of the CDR3: TGTGCCAGCAGTGAATTCCAGTTAGCGGGGGGTAAGGAAGATACGCAGTATTTT.

This clone was seen only a few times. The V call is TRBV28, the J call TRBJ2-4; the D gene is possibly TRBD1 (8 bases). There are 16 residues in the CDR3. With 5 bases removed from V and 5 bases from J, the gap between germline ends came to 19 bases. CDR1 MDHEN and CDR2 SYDVKM come from the germline V gene. The CDR3 here is CASSLTGGGSENIQYF. Here the CDR3 DNA reads TGTGCCAGCAGTCTCACAGGGGGAGGGTCCGAAAACATTCAGTACTTC. The entire variable domain, with the rest obtained from reference TRBV28 and TRBJ2-4, is as follows: DVKVTQSSRYLVKRTGEKVFLECVQDMDHENMFWYRQDPGLGLRLIYFSYDVKMKEKGDIPEGYSVSREKKERFSLILESASTNQTSMYLCASSLTGGGSENIQYFGAGTRLSVL.

The chain recombines TRBV11-2 with TRBJ1-2; 9 bases line up with TRBD1. The trim removed 5 bases at V and 3 bases at J, leaving 10 bases unmatched. Per the germline V gene, CDR1 is SGHAT and CDR2 is FQNNGV. This CDR3 contains 16 residues. The CDR3 loop reads CASSPGDREGDYGYTF. In DNA form, the CDR3 reads TGTGCCAGCAGCCCTGGGGACAGGGAGGGGGACTATGGCTACACCTTC.

In DNA form, the CDR3 reads TGTGCCAGCAGCACACTAGCGGGAGTGGTCGATACGCAGTATTTT. Translating it yields CASSTLAGVVDTQYF. The genes are TRBV28 and TRBJ2-3; 11 nucleotides align to TRBD2. V lost 6 bases, J lost 6 bases, and 8 bases stayed unmatched. Germline CDR1 is MDHEN and CDR2 is SYDVKM. CDR3 length equals 15 residues.

V is TRBV6-5 and J is TRBJ2-3; TRBD2 matches at 7 bases. The CDR3 has 14 amino acids. Germline assignment: CDR1 MNHEY and CDR2 SVGAGI. V lost 4 bases, J lost 5 bases, and 6 bases stayed unmatched. CDR3 nucleotides: TGTGCCAGCAGTTTTGGCGGGGGAAAAGATACGCAGTATTTT. Protein product: CASSFGGGKDTQYF.

This clone has a handful of counts. The V call is TRBV13, the J call TRBJ2-7, with 7 bases that match TRBD2. CDR1 is PRHDT, CDR2 FYEKMQ, per germline (reference sequence). V shed 5 bases, J shed 8 bases, and the junction held 6 bases outside the gene matches. The CDR3 is made up of 12 amino acids. The CDR3 DNA sequence: TGTGCCAGCAGCACGGGGAGGGTTAAGCAGTACTTC. Translating it yields CASSTGRVKQYF.

This clone showed up just a few times. This chain uses TRBV14 with TRBJ2-3; 9 nucleotides align to TRBD2. The germline CDR1 and CDR2 sequences are SGHDN and FVKESK. The V gene end was trimmed by 4 bases and the J gene end by 3 bases; junction bases not matched to a gene: 8. CDR3 length equals 16 residues. CDR3 amino acids: CASSPGAGGPTDTQYF. The CDR3 DNA sequence: TGTGCCAGCAGCCCGGGCGCGGGGGGGCCGACAGATACGCAGTATTTT.

A few counts support this clone. This chain uses TRBV4-3 with TRBJ2-7; 8 bases are a match to TRBD2. This CDR3 contains 16 residues. Germline CDR1 and CDR2: LGHNA and YSLEER. V shed 0 bases and J 3 bases; nucleotides not matched to a gene: 7. CDR3 loop: CASSQEWGGRSYEQYF. The DNA of the CDR3 is TGCGCCAGCAGCCAAGAGTGGGGCGGGAGGAGCTACGAGCAGTACTTC.

This clone was counted a few times. This sequence joins TRBV7-9 and TRBJ2-6, with unresolved D. V lost 5 bases, J lost 0 bases, and 8 bases lay in between. This CDR3 spans 15 amino acids. Germline V CDR1 and CDR2: SEHNR, FQNEAQ (reference sequence). In nucleotides, the CDR3 is TGTGCCAGCAGCGCCGGGTACTCTGGGGCCAACGTCCTGACTTTC. Protein product: CASSAGYSGANVLTF.

This clone came up a few times. This rearrangement joins TRBV27 to TRBJ2-1; no definite D call. Trimming left V 6 bases short and J 4 bases short, with 10 bases between. Germline CDR1 MNHEY, CDR2 SMNVEV (reference sequence). CDR3 length: 13 amino acids. Here the CDR3 DNA reads TGTGCCAGCAGGCTAGATTCGTACAATGAGCAGTTCTTC. The encoded protein is CASRLDSYNEQFF.

The chain links TRBV6-5 to TRBJ1-2; D is unclear. Looked up from germline, CDR1 is MNHEY and CDR2 is SVGAGI. This CDR3 has 14 amino acids. Trimming cost V 2 bases and J 0 bases, with 7 bases left between them. The CDR3 DNA sequence: TGTGCCAGCAGTTACGCGGGGACTAACTATGGCTACACCTTC. This codes for CASSYAGTNYGYTF.

The V call is TRBV25-1, the J call TRBJ1-5; the match to TRBD1 covers 8 bases. Per germline, CDR1 MGHDK and CDR2 SYGVNS. This CDR3 is built from 17 residues. V lost 1 base to trimming and J lost 4 bases; unmatched junction nucleotides: 9. The CDR3: CASSEWVSRQGNQPQHF. The CDR3 nucleotides read TGTGCCAGCAGTGAATGGGTTTCGAGACAGGGGAATCAGCCCCAGCATTTT.

This sequence joins TRBV27 and TRBJ2-7, with 7 positions matching TRBD2. Germline CDR1 MNHEY, CDR2 SMNVEV (reference sequence). The ends lost 2 bases at V and 2 bases at J; junction bases unmatched: 9. The CDR3 length is 16 residues. The DNA for the CDR3 is TGTGCCAGCAGTTTAAGGCGCGGCGGGGGAACCTACGAGCAGTACGTC. Its translation: CASSLRRGGGTYEQYV.

This chain links TRBV4-3 with TRBJ2-7, with 11 bases matching TRBD2. V gave up 0 bases and J gave up 7 bases; unmatched junction bases: 5. This CDR3 contains 15 residues. Germline values: CDR1 LGHNA, CDR2 YSLEER. The CDR3 sequence is CASSQDVAGGREQYF. Here the CDR3 DNA reads TGCGCCAGCAGCCAAGACGTAGCGGGAGGGCGGGAGCAGTACTTC.

The chain combines TRBV7-2 with TRBJ2-7; 9 bases are shared with TRBD1. V dropped 0 bases and J dropped 5; count of bases not matched to a gene: 5. The CDR3 is 15 amino acids. CDR1 is SGHTA, CDR2 FQGNSA, per germline. Written as DNA, the CDR3 is TGTGCCAGCAGCTTAGCGGACAGGGGTGTCCACGAGCAGTACTTC. This codes for CASSLADRGVHEQYF.